The rows below give T cell receptor beta chains drawn from one sample of a study of blood T cell repertoires in COVID-19. Repertoires were generated with immunoSEQ multiplex PCR, while TCRdb's copy carries only in-frame clones and drops some. The table includes some 150,000 clones, around four fifths detected once. Sequenced input: PBMCs or T cells enriched from blood (not recorded which). All receptors derive from a woman aged 35 to 49 who had recovered from COVID-19. The CDR3 runs from the conserved cysteine through the conserved F or W. A D gene is named only where the DNA matches it firmly.

J | D | length | V | CDR3 | DNA
TRBJ2-1 | TRBD2 | 16 | TRBV4-1 | CASSQGSSGSYNEQFF | TGCGCCAGCAGCCAAGGCTCCAGCGGGAGTTACAATGAGCAGTTCTTC
TRBJ1-5 | NA | 15 | TRBV4-1 | CASSQVDSGNQPQHF | TGCGCCAGCAGCCAAGTAGACAGCGGGAATCAGCCCCAGCATTTT
TRBJ2-1 | NA | 18 | TRBV5-6 | CASSLGNMGLRNNYEQFF | TGTGCCAGCAGCTTGGGAAACATGGGCCTCAGGAATAATTATGAGCAGTTCTTC
TRBJ2-7 | NA | 12 | TRBV11-2 | CASSLFGNEQYF | TGTGCCAGCAGCTTATTCGGGAACGAGCAGTACTTC
TRBJ2-7 | TRBD1 | 12 | TRBV6-5 | CASRGQSYEQYF | TGTGCCAGCAGGGGACAGTCCTACGAGCAGTACTTC
TRBJ2-2 | NA | 13 | TRBV10-2 | CASSETSAGELFF | TGCGCCAGCAGTGAGACTAGTGCCGGGGAGCTGTTTTTT
TRBJ1-1 | NA | 11 | TRBV14 | CASREGTEAFF | TGTGCCAGCCGGGAGGGGACTGAAGCTTTCTTT
TRBJ2-2 | NA | 15 | TRBV2 | CASSPEGAVGGELFF | TGTGCCAGCAGCCCTGAGGGAGCGGTGGGCGGGGAGCTGTTTTTT
TRBJ2-5 | TRBD2 | 16 | TRBV5-4 | CASSLAGLAGQETQYF | TGTGCCAGCAGCTTGGCGGGACTAGCGGGACAAGAGACCCAGTACTTC
TRBJ2-7 | NA | 11 | TRBV30 | CAWVSGYEQYF | TGTGCCTGGGTTAGCGGCTACGAGCAGTACTTC
TRBJ1-1 | NA | 17 | TRBV20-1 | CSASEWNRRGPNTEAFF | TGCAGTGCTAGTGAATGGAACAGGCGGGGCCCGAACACTGAAGCTTTCTTT
TRBJ2-3 | NA | 13 | TRBV7-3 | CASSLTPGGTQYF | TGTGCCAGCAGCTTAACGCCGGGTGGCACGCAGTATTTT
TRBJ1-1 | NA | 13 | TRBV30 | CAWSRTADTEAFF | TGTGCCTGGAGCCGCACAGCCGACACTGAAGCTTTCTTT